One and the same sample provided the 32 T cell receptor beta chains below, sequenced in a study of blood T cells in healthy people across ages. The use of a sample-barcoded 5' primer and a J-beta primer mix characterized a second PCR of about 7 to 12 cycles. Via MiXCR, TCRdb re-called the 5' RACE reads, giving one row per CDR3 protein. The repertoire holds roughly 720,000 distinct CDR3 sequences, with roughly 53% as singletons. What was sequenced was blood. Every receptor here comes from a man older than 75 in good health.

J is TRBJ2-2 and V is TRBV6-4; D not resolved. The germline gives CDR1 MRHNA, CDR2 SNTAGT. Trimming cost V 0 bases and J 5 bases, with 1 base left between them. The CDR3 is 12 residues long. This CDR3 reads CASSDSTGELFF. The DNA of the CDR3 is TGTGCCAGCAGTGACTCGACCGGGGAGCTGTTTTTT.

Only a few counts were recorded for this clonotype. The rearrangement links TRBV9 to TRBJ2-7; D is perhaps TRBD1 (5 bases). Germline V gene data show CDR1 as SGDLS and CDR2 as YYNGEE. Trimming shortened V by 5 bases and J by 0 bases, and 15 bases separated the two germline ends. The length of the CDR3 is 15 residues. CDR3 protein: CASSVGQGLSYEQYF. DNA of the CDR3: TGTGCCAGCAGTGTCGGGCAGGGCCTCTCCTACGAGCAGTACTTC.

Here the CDR3 reads CASSPPSGRYLNEQFF. In nucleotides, the CDR3 is TGTGCCAGCTCACCACCTAGCGGGAGGTACCTTAATGAGCAGTTCTTC. The chain has TRBV18 and TRBJ2-1, with 10 nucleotides matching TRBD2. Germline V CDR1 and CDR2: KGHSH, LQKENI. The CDR3 spans 16 residues. Trimming removed 0 bases from V and 7 bases from J; junction bases left unmatched: 6.

Only a few counts were recorded for this clonotype. The V gene is TRBV14, the J gene TRBJ2-1; unclear D gene. The ends were cut back, 4 bases at V and 7 bases at J, with 11 bases in the middle. Germline CDR1 SGHDN, CDR2 FVKESK. CDR3 length: 13 residues. The CDR3 DNA is TGTGCCAGCAGCCCTATAGGAAAAAATGAGCAGTTCTTC. Its protein is CASSPIGKNEQFF.

This clonotype was detected many times. The rearrangement joins TRBV7-2 to TRBJ1-6, with D maybe TRBD1 (5 bases). Per germline, CDR1 SGHTA and CDR2 FQGNSA. This CDR3 contains 15 residues. V lost 4 bases and J lost 7, with 14 bases in between. CDR3 sequence (DNA): TGTGCCAGCAGCTACCGCGGGGGGAGCAATTCACCCCTCCACTTT. As protein: CASSYRGGSNSPLHF.

V is TRBV4-1 and J is TRBJ2-1, with 9 positions matching TRBD1. V trimming: 3 bases; J trimming: 7 bases; junction bases outside the gene matches: 7. Germline loops: CDR1 MGHRA, CDR2 YSYEKL. The CDR3 covers 15 residues. The CDR3 DNA is TGCGCCAGCAGCCAGGCGCGGACAGGGGTAAATGAGCAGTTCTTC. It is translated as CASSQARTGVNEQFF.

This clonotype was counted only a few times. This chain links TRBV28 with TRBJ2-5, with TRBD1 as a possible D gene (6 bases). Germline loops: CDR1 MDHEN, CDR2 SYDVKM. Between the trimmed V and J ends, which lost 8 bases and 3 bases, there was a span of 13 bases. The CDR3 runs 13 residues. In DNA, the CDR3 is TGTGCCAGCGGCTCCGGGACAAAAGAGACCCAGTACTTC. Translating gives CASGSGTKETQYF.

The rearrangement links TRBV20-1 to TRBJ2-1; no reliable D call. V gave up 3 bases and J gave up 4 bases, with 13 bases separating them. In germline, CDR1 is DFQATT, CDR2 SNEGSKA (reference sequence). This CDR3 spans 14 amino acids. CDR3 region: CSARGEANYNEQFF. CDR3 DNA: TGCAGTGCTAGGGGTGAGGCGAATTACAATGAGCAGTTCTTC.

The V call is TRBV3-1, the J call TRBJ2-6; D is undetermined. V was shortened by 0 bases and J by 0 bases, with 6 bases between the two germline ends. In germline, CDR1 is LGHDT, CDR2 YNNKEL (reference sequence). The CDR3 runs 16 residues. CDR3 nucleotide sequence: TGTGCCAGCAGCCAAGATCTGGCCTCTGGGGCCAACGTCCTGACTTTC. Amino acids: CASSQDLASGANVLTF.

In DNA form, the CDR3 reads TGTGCCAGCAGCTTAGTTTTAGTAGCGGGAGGACACATTCAGTACTTC. Encoded protein: CASSLVLVAGGHIQYF. This chain joins TRBV7-2 and TRBJ2-4; 10 nucleotides align to TRBD2. Germline trimming cut 1 base from V and 8 bases from J; bases unmatched to any gene: 8. This CDR3 comprises 16 residues. From germline, CDR1 is SGHTA and CDR2 FQGNSA.

V and J are TRBV10-3 and TRBJ1-2; D uncertain. CDR3 size: 13 residues. Germline CDR1 is ENHRY and CDR2 is SYGVKD. V lost 4 bases and J 3 bases, leaving 9 bases between the germline ends. This CDR3 reads CAISGKGDYGYTF. CDR3 sequence (DNA): TGTGCCATCAGTGGGAAGGGCGACTATGGCTACACCTTC.

A few counts support this clonotype. J is TRBJ2-3 and V is TRBV7-2; weak D call: TRBD2 (6 bases). This CDR3 has 17 residues. Germline assignment: CDR1 SGHTA and CDR2 FQGNSA. V gave up 0 bases and J gave up 0 bases, with 13 bases separating them. CDR3 sequence reads: CASSLAGGGTSTDTQYF. In DNA, the CDR3 is TGTGCCAGCAGCTTAGCGGGAGGCGGGACTAGCACAGATACGCAGTATTTT.

This clonotype was picked up one time. This rearrangement joins TRBV2 to TRBJ2-1, with TRBD2 matching over 11 bases. The V gene's germline CDR1 is SNHLY and CDR2 FYNNEI. Losses at the gene ends were 5 bases for V and 6 bases for J; bases not matched to a gene: 9. The CDR3 contains 16 residues. In DNA, the CDR3 is TGTGCCAGCAGTTTCCGCGGGACTAGCGGACTCAATGAGCAGTTCTTC. Translating it yields CASSFRGTSGLNEQFF.

The V gene is TRBV7-3, the J gene TRBJ2-1; D perhaps matches TRBD2 (6 bases). Per the germline V gene, CDR1 is SGHTA and CDR2 is FQGTGA. The CDR3 has 14 residues. Trimming shortened V by 1 base and J by 6 bases, and 10 bases separated the two germline ends. The chain's CDR3 is CASSLIWDSNEQFF. CDR3 sequence (DNA): TGTGCCAGCAGCTTAATTTGGGACTCCAATGAGCAGTTCTTC.

This clonotype was seen more than once but under ten times. The J gene is TRBJ1-4, the V gene TRBV7-2, with 8 bases identical to TRBD1. With 1 base clipped from V and 7 bases from J, the junction kept 2 bases outside the gene matches. CDR3 length equals 14 residues. Germline-derived CDR1 and CDR2 are SGHTA and FQGNSA. CDR3 sequence: CASSLDRGSEKLFF. The CDR3 DNA sequence: TGTGCCAGCAGCTTAGACAGGGGGAGTGAAAAACTGTTTTTT.

This clonotype showed up just a few times. The chain combines TRBV4-2 with TRBJ2-5; D uncertain. The DNA end is more similar to TRBJ2-7, so the J call may be wrong. Germline CDR1 reads LGHNA; CDR2 reads YNFKEQ. There are 15 residues in the CDR3. The CDR3 here is CASSQSVGRNYEQYF. The CDR3 DNA is TGTGCCAGCAGCCAATCTGTGGGCAGGAACTACGAGCAGTACTTC.

The rearrangement uses TRBV5-1 and TRBJ2-5, with D tentatively TRBD1 (5 bases). In germline, CDR1 is SGHRS, CDR2 YFSETQ. This CDR3 region has 15 residues. Deletions cut 0 bases from V and 11 bases from J, with 20 bases between. The CDR3 coding sequence is TGCGCCAGCAGCTTGGTAGGAAAAGCAGGGAATGAGCAGTACTTC. This codes for CASSLVGKAGNEQYF.

Only a few counts were recorded for this clonotype. The V gene is TRBV5-1, the J gene TRBJ2-1; no clear D gene. The germline CDR1 and CDR2 sequences are SGHRS and YFSETQ. The CDR3 is made up of 13 amino acids. Trimming stripped 0 bases from V and 15 bases from J, with 16 bases between. Written as DNA, the CDR3 is TGCGCCAGCAGCTTGGCCGCAGCTACCGTTTGGTTCTTC. Translation: CASSLAAATVWFF.

CDR3 protein: CASSPDTGVGNIQYF. As DNA, the CDR3 is TGTGCCAGCAGTCCCGATACAGGGGTGGGAAACATTCAGTACTTC. This chain uses TRBV6-5 with TRBJ2-7; TRBD1 agrees at 7 bases. The J call could be wrong; TRBJ2-4 is a better fit for the DNA end. CDR1 is MNHEY, CDR2 SVGAGI, per germline. The CDR3 contains 15 residues.

The chain links TRBV3-1 to TRBJ2-7; 10 nucleotides align to TRBD1. V was clipped by 3 bases and J by 7 bases; unmatched bases: 6. The CDR3 spans 14 residues. Germline CDR1 reads LGHDT; CDR2 reads YNNKEL (reference sequence). The CDR3 DNA reads TGTGCCAGCAGCCAGGACAGGGGGTCGGTAGAGCAGTACTTC. This sequence encodes CASSQDRGSVEQYF.

This clonotype has a handful of counts. This chain connects TRBV5-1 to TRBJ2-7; TRBD1 matches 9 bases. This CDR3 is 16 amino acids long. Trimming cost V 0 bases and J 7 bases; bases outside gene matches: 11. The germline gives CDR1 SGHRS, CDR2 YFSETQ. The CDR3 DNA reads TGCGCCAGCAGCTTGGCTCCTTGGGACAGGGAAGGTGAGCAGTACTTC. Encoded protein: CASSLAPWDREGEQYF.

The chain has TRBV20-1 and TRBJ1-1; D might be TRBD1 (6 bases). Trimming pared 2 bases from V and 5 bases from J, leaving 12 bases between. The V gene's germline CDR1 is DFQATT and CDR2 SNEGSKA (reference sequence). CDR3 size: 13 residues. The CDR3 DNA follows: TGCAGTGCTAGAAACAGGGAAGGAACTGAAGCTTTCTTT. Amino acid sequence: CSARNREGTEAFF.

The V call is TRBV10-3, the J call TRBJ2-1; no definite D call. The CDR3 length is 15 residues. Trimming took off 4 bases at V and 7 bases at J, with 17 bases between the two ends. CDR1 ENHRY and CDR2 SYGVKD come from the germline V gene. Here the CDR3 reads CAISVIPGRSNEQFF. CDR3 DNA: TGTGCCATCAGTGTAATTCCCGGACGATCTAATGAGCAGTTCTTC.

The J gene is TRBJ2-3, the V gene TRBV7-3; either TRBD1 or TRBD2 may supply D (5 bases each). CDR1 and CDR2 from the germline V gene are SGHTA and FQGTGA. With 5 bases removed from V and 1 base from J, the gap between germline ends came to 13 bases. The CDR3 has 15 residues. The CDR3 sequence: CASSPLLGGTDTQYF. The CDR3 nucleotides are TGTGCCAGCAGCCCCCTTTTGGGGGGCACAGATACGCAGTATTTT. Looking up the rest from reference TRBV7-3 and TRBJ2-3 gives the full variable domain: GAGVSQTPSNKVTEKGKYVELRCDPISGHTALYWYRQSLGQGPEFLIYFQGTGAADDSGLPNDRFFAVRPEGSVSTLKIQRTERGDSAVYLCASSPLLGGTDTQYFGPGTRLTVL.

The rearrangement uses TRBV18 and TRBJ2-3; D is unresolved. CDR3 length: 13 amino acids. The V gene lost 3 bases and the J gene lost 0 bases, with 4 bases spanning the gap. Germline V lookup: CDR1 KGHSH, CDR2 LQKENI. Here the CDR3 DNA reads TGTGCCAGCTCACCCAGCAGCACAGATACGCAGTATTTT. Translating gives CASSPSSTDTQYF.

Only a few counts were recorded for this clonotype. The V gene is TRBV10-3, the J gene TRBJ2-5; 11 bases are shared with TRBD1. The trim removed 6 bases at V and 4 bases at J, leaving 1 base unmatched. Per germline, CDR1 ENHRY and CDR2 SYGVKD. The CDR3 sequence is 13 residues long. The CDR3 sequence: CAISGTGGETQYF. In DNA form, the CDR3 reads TGTGCCATCAGCGGGACAGGGGGAGAGACCCAGTACTTC.

The V gene is TRBV5-1, the J gene TRBJ2-1, with D possibly being TRBD1 or TRBD2 (5 bases each). V was trimmed by 3 bases and J by 2 bases, leaving 12 bases between them. This CDR3 has 15 residues. Germline assignment: CDR1 SGHRS and CDR2 YFSETQ. As DNA, the CDR3 is TGCGCCAGCAGCTCCGAGGGGAGCCCCTACAATGAGCAGTTCTTC. Protein sequence: CASSSEGSPYNEQFF.

The CDR3 nucleotides are TGTGCCAGCAGCCCCACCGGTCACTCCTATAATTCACCCCTCCACTTT. It encodes CASSPTGHSYNSPLHF. The chain recombines TRBV3-1 with TRBJ1-6; unclear D gene. The CDR3 covers 16 residues. CDR1 is LGHDT, CDR2 YNNKEL, per germline (reference sequence). The germline V and J ends were trimmed by 4 bases and 0 bases, with 10 bases remaining between them. Variable domain in full (rest from reference TRBV3-1 and TRBJ1-6): DTAVSQTPKYLVTQMGNDKSIKCEQNLGHDTMYWYKQDSKKFLKIMFSYNNKELIINETVPNRFSPKSPDKAHLNLHINSLELGDSAVYFCASSPTGHSYNSPLHFGNGTRLTVT.

The V gene is TRBV28, the J gene TRBJ2-3; 9 bases align to TRBD2. CDR1 is MDHEN, CDR2 SYDVKM, per germline. The CDR3 runs to 15 residues. V lost 4 bases, J lost 2 bases, and 4 bases stayed unmatched. As DNA, the CDR3 is TGTGCCAGCAGTTCTATAGCGGGAGCCACAGATACGCAGTATTTT. It specifies CASSSIAGATDTQYF. Combining the CDR3 with reference TRBV28 and TRBJ2-3 gives the whole variable domain DVKVTQSSRYLVKRTGEKVFLECVQDMDHENMFWYRQDPGLGLRLIYFSYDVKMKEKGDIPEGYSVSREKKERFSLILESASTNQTSMYLCASSSIAGATDTQYFGPGTRLTVL.

This clonotype was observed a few times. The CDR3 sequence: CASSLGLAGRNEQFF. CDR3 in DNA: TGTGCCAGCAGTTTAGGGCTAGCGGGAAGGAATGAGCAGTTCTTC. V and J are TRBV12-3 or TRBV12-4 and TRBJ2-1, with 9 positions matching TRBD2. The V segment lost 1 base and the J segment 7 bases; nucleotides outside the gene matches: 5. The CDR3 has 15 residues.

This clonotype came up a few times. CDR3 bases: TGCAGTGCTAGAGATGGTTGGCGGAAGAGCTCCTACAATGAGCAGTTCTTC. Amino acid sequence: CSARDGWRKSSYNEQFF. This chain links TRBV20-1 with TRBJ2-1; unclear D gene. The length of the CDR3 is 17 residues. V lost 0 bases and J lost 0, with 15 bases in between. The germline CDR1 and CDR2 sequences are DFQATT and SNEGSKA (reference sequence).

The V gene is TRBV4-2, the J gene TRBJ2-5; TRBD2 might be the D (5 bases). The CDR3 covers 16 residues. V was trimmed by 4 bases and J by 3 bases, leaving 18 bases between them. Germline V gene data show CDR1 as LGHNA and CDR2 as YNFKEQ. The CDR3 DNA sequence: TGTGCCAGCAGCCTCCGGGGAGTCGGAAAGGAAGAGACCCAGTACTTC. This gives the protein CASSLRGVGKEETQYF.